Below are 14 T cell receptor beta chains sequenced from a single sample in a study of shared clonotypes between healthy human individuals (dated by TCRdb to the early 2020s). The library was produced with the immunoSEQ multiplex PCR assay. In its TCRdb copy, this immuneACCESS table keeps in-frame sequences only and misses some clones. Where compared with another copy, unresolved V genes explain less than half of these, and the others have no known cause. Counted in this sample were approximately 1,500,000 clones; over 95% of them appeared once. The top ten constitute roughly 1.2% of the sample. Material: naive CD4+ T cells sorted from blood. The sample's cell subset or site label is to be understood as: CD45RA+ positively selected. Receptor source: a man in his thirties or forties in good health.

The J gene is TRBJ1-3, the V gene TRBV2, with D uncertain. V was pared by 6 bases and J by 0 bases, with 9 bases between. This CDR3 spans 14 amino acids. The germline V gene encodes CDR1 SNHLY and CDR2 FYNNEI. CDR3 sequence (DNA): TGTGCCAGCAGGGGTGACTCCTCTGGAAACACCATATATTTT. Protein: CASRGDSSGNTIYF.

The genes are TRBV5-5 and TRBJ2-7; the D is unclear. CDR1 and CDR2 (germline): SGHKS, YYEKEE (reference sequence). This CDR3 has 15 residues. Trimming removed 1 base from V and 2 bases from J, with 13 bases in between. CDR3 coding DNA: TGTGCCAGCAGCTTGCTGAATGGGGTCACCTACGAGCAGTACTTC. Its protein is CASSLLNGVTYEQYF. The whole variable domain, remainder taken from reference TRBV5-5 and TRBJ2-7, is DAGVTQSPTHLIKTRGQQVTLRCSPISGHKSVSWYQQVLGQGPQFIFQYYEKEERGRGNFPDRFSARQFPNYSSELNVNALLLGDSALYLCASSLLNGVTYEQYFGPGTRLTVT.

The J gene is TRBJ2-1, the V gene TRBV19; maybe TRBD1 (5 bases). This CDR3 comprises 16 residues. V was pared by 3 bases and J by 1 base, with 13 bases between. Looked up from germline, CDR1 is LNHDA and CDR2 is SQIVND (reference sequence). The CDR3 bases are TGTGCCAGTAGTATTAAGTCGCAGGGTTCCTACAATGAGCAGTTCTTC. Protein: CASSIKSQGSYNEQFF.

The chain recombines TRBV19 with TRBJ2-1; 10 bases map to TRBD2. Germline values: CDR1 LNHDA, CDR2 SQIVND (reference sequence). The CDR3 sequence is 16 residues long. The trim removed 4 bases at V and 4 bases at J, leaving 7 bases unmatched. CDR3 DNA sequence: TGTGCCAGTAGTAAGCGGGAGGGCCTTAGGTACAATGAGCAGTTCTTC. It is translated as CASSKREGLRYNEQFF.

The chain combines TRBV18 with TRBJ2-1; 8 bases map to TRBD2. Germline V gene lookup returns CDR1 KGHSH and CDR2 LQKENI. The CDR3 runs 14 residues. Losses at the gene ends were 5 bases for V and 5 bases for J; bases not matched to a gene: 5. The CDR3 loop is CASSKTREDNEQFF. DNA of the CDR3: TGTGCCAGCTCAAAAACGCGGGAGGACAATGAGCAGTTCTTC.

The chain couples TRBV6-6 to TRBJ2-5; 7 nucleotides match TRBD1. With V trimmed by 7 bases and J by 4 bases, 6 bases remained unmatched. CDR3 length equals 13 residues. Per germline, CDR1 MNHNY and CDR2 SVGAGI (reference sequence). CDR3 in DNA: TGTGCCAGCACCCTGACAGGGTCAGAGACCCAGTACTTC. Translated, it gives CASTLTGSETQYF.

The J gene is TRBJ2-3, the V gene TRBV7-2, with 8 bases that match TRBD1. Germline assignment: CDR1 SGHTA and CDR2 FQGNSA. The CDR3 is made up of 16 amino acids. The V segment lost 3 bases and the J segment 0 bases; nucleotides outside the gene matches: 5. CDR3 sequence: CASSFQGAPSTDTQYF. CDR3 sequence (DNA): TGTGCCAGCAGCTTCCAGGGGGCCCCTAGCACAGATACGCAGTATTTT.

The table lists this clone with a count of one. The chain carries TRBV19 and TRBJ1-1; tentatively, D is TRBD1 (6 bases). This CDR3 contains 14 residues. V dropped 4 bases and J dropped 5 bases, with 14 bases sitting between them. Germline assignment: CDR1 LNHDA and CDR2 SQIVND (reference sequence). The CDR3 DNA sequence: TGTGCCAGTAGTACGAGGGGGGCGGGAACTGAAGCTTTCTTT. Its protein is CASSTRGAGTEAFF.

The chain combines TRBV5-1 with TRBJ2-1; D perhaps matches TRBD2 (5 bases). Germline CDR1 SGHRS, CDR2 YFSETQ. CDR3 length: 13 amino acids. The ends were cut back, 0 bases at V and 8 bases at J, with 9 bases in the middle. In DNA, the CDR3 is TGCGCCAGCAGCTTGGACGGGGTCGATGAGCAGTTCTTC. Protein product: CASSLDGVDEQFF. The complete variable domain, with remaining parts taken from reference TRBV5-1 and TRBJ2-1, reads KAGVTQTPRYLIKTRGQQVTLSCSPISGHRSVSWYQQTPGQGLQFLFEYFSETQRNKGNFPGRFSGRQFSNSRSEMNVSTLELGDSALYLCASSLDGVDEQFFGPGTRLTVL.

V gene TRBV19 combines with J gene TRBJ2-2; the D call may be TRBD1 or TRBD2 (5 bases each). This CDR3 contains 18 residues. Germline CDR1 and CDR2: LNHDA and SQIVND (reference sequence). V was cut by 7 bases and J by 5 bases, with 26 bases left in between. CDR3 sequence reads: CASMTRRGATSSTGELFF. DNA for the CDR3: TGTGCCAGTATGACTCGGCGAGGGGCAACTAGTTCAACCGGGGAGCTGTTTTTT.

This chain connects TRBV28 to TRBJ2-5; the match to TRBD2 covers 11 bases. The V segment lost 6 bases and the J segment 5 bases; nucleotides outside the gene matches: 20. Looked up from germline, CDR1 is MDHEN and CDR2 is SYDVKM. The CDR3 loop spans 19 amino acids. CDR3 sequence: CASREGTGIAGGSGETQYF. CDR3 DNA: TGTGCCAGCAGGGAGGGGACCGGCATAGCGGGAGGGTCGGGTGAGACCCAGTACTTC.

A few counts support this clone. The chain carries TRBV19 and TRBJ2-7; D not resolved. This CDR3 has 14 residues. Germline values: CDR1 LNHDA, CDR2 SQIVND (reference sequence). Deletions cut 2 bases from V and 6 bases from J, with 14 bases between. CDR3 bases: TGTGCCAGTAGTATACTCCAGGCAGGTTCCGAGCAGTACTTC. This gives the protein CASSILQAGSEQYF.

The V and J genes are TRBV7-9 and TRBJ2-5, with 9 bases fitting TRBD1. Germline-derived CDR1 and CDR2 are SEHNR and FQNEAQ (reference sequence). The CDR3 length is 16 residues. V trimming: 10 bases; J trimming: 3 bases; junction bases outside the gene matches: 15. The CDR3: CAITFPQGAKEETQYF. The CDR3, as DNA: TGTGCCATCACGTTTCCACAGGGGGCCAAGGAAGAGACCCAGTACTTC.

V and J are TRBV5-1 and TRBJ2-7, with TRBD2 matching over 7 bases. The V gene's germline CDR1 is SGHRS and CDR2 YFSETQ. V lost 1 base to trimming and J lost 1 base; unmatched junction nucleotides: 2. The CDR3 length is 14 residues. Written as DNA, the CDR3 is TGCGCCAGCAGCTTGAATAGCGGGTCCTACGAGCAGTACTTC. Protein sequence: CASSLNSGSYEQYF.